This T cell receptor (beta chain) was recorded in a study of OX40 agonist ivuxolimab in advanced cancers. For the study at large: Head and neck, renal cell, melanoma or hepatocellular carcinoma were the cancers that dose-escalation patients had. Of the participants, approximately 40% had some prior anti-PD-1, anti-PD-L1 or anti-CTLA-4 therapy, which was allowed. Study findings and constraints: CD8+ T cells showed, on average, more clonal expansion than CD4+ cells. In the 0.1 to 3.0 mg/kg range, CD4+ and CD8+ blood T cells had expanded clonally by week 6.

As to this clone: Its antigen is undetermined.

The CDR3 consists of 14 residues. V lost 5 bases and J 0 bases, leaving 10 bases between the germline ends. Germline-derived CDR1 and CDR2 are SGHAT and FQDESV (reference sequence). The method was immunoSEQ multiplex PCR; TCRdb's version includes in-frame clones alone and lacks a portion of them. The sample consists of about 110,000 clones, approximately 90% of them appearing once. The sequence came from an adult with an advanced solid tumor such as melanoma, head and neck, liver or kidney cancer. Sample: CD4+ or CD8+ T cells sorted from blood, taken in a trial of the OX40 agonist ivuxolimab. The chain carries TRBV11-1 and TRBJ1-2; no firm D call. CDR3: CASSPQVANYGYTF. DNA for the CDR3: TGTGCCAGCAGCCCTCAGGTAGCTAACTATGGCTACACCTTC.